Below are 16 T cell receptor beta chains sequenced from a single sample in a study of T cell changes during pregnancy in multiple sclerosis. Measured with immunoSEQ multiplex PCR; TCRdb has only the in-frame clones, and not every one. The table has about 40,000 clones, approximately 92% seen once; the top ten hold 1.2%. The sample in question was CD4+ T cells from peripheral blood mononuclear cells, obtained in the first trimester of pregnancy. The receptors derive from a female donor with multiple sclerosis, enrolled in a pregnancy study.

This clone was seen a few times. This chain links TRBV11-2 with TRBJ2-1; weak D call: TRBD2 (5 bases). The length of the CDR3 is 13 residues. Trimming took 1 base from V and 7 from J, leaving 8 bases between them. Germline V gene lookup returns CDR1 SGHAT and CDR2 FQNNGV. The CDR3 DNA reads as TGTGCCAGCAGCTTAGTCGAGGGTAATGAGCAGTTCTTC. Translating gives CASSLVEGNEQFF.

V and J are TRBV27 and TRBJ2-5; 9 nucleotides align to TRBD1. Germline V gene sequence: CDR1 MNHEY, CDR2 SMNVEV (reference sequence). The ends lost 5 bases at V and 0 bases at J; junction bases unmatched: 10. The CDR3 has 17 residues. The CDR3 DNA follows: TGTGCCAGCAGTCCGCTTTGGACAGGGGAGGACCAAGAGACCCAGTACTTC. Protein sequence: CASSPLWTGEDQETQYF.

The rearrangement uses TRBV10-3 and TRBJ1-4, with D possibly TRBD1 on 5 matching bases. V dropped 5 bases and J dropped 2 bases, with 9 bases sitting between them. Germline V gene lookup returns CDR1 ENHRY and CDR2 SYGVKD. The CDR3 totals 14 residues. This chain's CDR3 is CAISRDWTNEKLFF. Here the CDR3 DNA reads TGTGCCATCAGTCGGGACTGGACTAATGAAAAACTGTTTTTT.

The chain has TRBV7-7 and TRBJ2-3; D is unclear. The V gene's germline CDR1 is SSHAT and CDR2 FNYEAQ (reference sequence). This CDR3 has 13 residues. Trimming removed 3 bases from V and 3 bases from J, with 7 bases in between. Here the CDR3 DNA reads TGTGCCAGCAGCTTGTCAGTGACAGATACGCAGTATTTT. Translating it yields CASSLSVTDTQYF. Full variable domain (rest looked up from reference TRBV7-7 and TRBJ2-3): GAGVSQSPRYKVTKRGQDVTLRCDPISSHATLYWYQQALGQGPEFLTYFNYEAQPDKSGLPSDRFSAERPEGSISTLTIQRTEQRDSAMYRCASSLSVTDTQYFGPGTRLTVL.

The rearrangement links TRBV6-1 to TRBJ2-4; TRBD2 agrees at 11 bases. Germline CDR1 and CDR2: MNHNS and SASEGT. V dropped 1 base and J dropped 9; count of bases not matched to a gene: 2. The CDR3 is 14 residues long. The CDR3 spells CASSEGLAGGIQYF. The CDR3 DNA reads TGTGCCAGCAGTGAAGGGCTAGCGGGGGGCATTCAGTACTTC.

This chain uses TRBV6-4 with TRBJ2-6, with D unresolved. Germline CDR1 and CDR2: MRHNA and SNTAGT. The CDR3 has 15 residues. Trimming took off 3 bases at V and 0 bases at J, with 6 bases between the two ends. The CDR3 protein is CASSERYSGANVLTF. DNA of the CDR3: TGTGCCAGCAGTGAACGGTACTCTGGGGCCAACGTCCTGACTTTC.

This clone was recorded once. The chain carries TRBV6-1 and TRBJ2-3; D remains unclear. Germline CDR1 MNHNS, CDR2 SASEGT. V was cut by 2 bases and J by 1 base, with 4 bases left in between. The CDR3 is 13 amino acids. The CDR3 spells CASSEQGTDTQYF. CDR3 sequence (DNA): TGTGCCAGCAGTGAACAGGGCACAGATACGCAGTATTTT.

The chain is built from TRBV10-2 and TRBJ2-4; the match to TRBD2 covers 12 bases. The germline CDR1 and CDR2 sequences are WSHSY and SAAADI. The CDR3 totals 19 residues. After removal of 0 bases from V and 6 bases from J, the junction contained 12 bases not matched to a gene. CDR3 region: CASSESYLLAGGPRNIQYF. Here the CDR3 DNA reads TGCGCCAGCAGTGAGTCTTATCTCCTAGCGGGAGGGCCCAGAAACATTCAGTACTTC.

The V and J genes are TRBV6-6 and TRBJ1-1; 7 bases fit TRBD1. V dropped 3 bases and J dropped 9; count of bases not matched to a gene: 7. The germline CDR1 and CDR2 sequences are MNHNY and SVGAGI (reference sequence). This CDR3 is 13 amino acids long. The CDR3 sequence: CASSYQGGEQAFF. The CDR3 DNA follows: TGTGCCAGCAGTTATCAGGGGGGCGAACAAGCTTTCTTT.

CDR3 sequence (DNA): TGTGCCAGCTCACGGGAGGATATAAACTATGGCTACACCTTC. This encodes CASSREDINYGYTF. The chain carries TRBV18 and TRBJ1-2, with no clear D. The CDR3 sequence is 14 residues long. Germline assignment: CDR1 KGHSH and CDR2 LQKENI. V lost 4 bases, J lost 2 bases, and 11 bases lay in between. Together with reference TRBV18 and TRBJ1-2, the CDR3 gives the full variable domain: NAGVMQNPRHLVRRRGQEARLRCSPMKGHSHVYWYRQLPEEGLKFMVYLQKENIIDESGMPKERFSAEFPKEGPSILRIQQVVRGDSAAYFCASSREDINYGYTFGSGTRLTVV.

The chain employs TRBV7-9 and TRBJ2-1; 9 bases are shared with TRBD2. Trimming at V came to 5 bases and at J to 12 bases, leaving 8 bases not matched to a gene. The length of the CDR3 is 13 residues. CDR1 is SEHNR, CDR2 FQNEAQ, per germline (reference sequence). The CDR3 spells CASSLGLAKGQFF. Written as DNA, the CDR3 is TGTGCCAGCAGCCTGGGACTAGCCAAGGGGCAGTTCTTC.

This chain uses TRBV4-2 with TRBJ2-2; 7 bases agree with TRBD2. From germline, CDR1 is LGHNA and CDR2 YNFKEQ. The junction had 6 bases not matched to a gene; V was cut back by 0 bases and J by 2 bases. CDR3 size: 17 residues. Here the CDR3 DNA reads TGTGCCAGCAGCCAAGAGGGTCTAGCGGAAAACACCGGGGAGCTGTTTTTT. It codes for CASSQEGLAENTGELFF.

The CDR3 region has the DNA TGCAGGCCGTTACAGGGAAATGAAGCTTTCTTT. It codes for CRPLQGNEAFF. J is TRBJ1-1 and V is TRBV20-1; TRBD1 is a possible D gene (6 bases). The CDR3 has 11 residues. Germline values: CDR1 DFQATT, CDR2 SNEGSKA (reference sequence).

The CDR3 spells CAATSRLSNTGELFF. The CDR3 DNA is TGTGCCGCTACGTCCCGACTTTCGAACACCGGGGAGCTGTTTTTT. The V gene is TRBV10-3, the J gene TRBJ2-2; D remains ambiguous. Germline-derived CDR1 and CDR2 are ENHRY and SYGVKD. Trimming took 11 bases from V and 0 from J, leaving 16 bases between them. The CDR3 length is 15 residues.

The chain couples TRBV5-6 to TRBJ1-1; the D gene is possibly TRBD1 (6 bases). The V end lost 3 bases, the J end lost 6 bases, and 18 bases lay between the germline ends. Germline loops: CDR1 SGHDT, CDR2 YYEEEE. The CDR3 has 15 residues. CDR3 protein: CASSSLTGKGSEAFF. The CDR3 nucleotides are TGTGCCAGCAGCTCCCTTACAGGGAAAGGGTCTGAAGCTTTCTTT.

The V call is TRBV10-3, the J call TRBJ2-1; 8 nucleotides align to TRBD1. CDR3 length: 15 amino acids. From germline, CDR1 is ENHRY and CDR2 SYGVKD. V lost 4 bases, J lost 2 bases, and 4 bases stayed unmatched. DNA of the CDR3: TGTGCCATCAGTGGAGGGACAGGAGCCTACAATGAGCAGTTCTTC. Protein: CAISGGTGAYNEQFF.